The TCR beta chain described here comes from a study of PD-1 blockade in classical Hodgkin lymphoma. This CDR3 spans 15 amino acids. Germline V lookup: CDR1 MNHEY, CDR2 SMNVEV (reference sequence). The V and J ends lost 3 bases and 3 bases, in that order; junction bases with no gene match: 6. Study conclusions and caveats: Underlying causes for the observed repertoire differences were not defined, possibly disease activity or prior therapy. Newly diagnosed patients were reported to exhibit reduced baseline TCR diversity relative to healthy donors.

Repertoires were generated with immunoSEQ multiplex PCR, while TCRdb's copy carries only in-frame clones and drops some. Found here are roughly 70,000 clones, more than 85% of them singletons; the top ten hold about 2.8%. Time point specified: newly diagnosed, previously untreated cHL patient sample. It was PBMCs in newly diagnosed, untreated classical Hodgkin lymphoma that served as comparison. On this clone itself: No antigen is known for it.

Sequencing was done on a sample of peripheral blood mononuclear cells (PBMCs). The clonotype originates from a human donor with classical Hodgkin lymphoma. This sequence joins TRBV27 and TRBJ2-3; 7 nucleotides match TRBD1. CDR3 in DNA: TGTGCCAGCAGTTTCACGGGACAGAGAACAGATACGCAGTATTTT. It yields the protein CASSFTGQRTDTQYF.